The 6 T cell receptor beta chains reported below all come from one sample, sequenced in a study of molecular identifiers for immune sequencing clone quantification. Each CDR3 protein is one row after TCRdb ran MiXCR on the PCR reads. The data contain 40,000 to 45,000 distinct CDR3 sequences, 15% to 20% of them singletons. What was sequenced was naive CD8+ T cells from blood, with Jurkat cell RNA spiked in. The sample's subset: FACS-sorted CD8+CD4-CCR7+CD45RA+ naive T cells. All receptors come from a human donor in good health. Some libraries in this study had Jurkat cell RNA spiked in.

This clonotype has ten or more counts. V usage is TRBV12-3 or TRBV12-4 and J usage is TRBJ1-1; a weak D match, TRBD1 (6 bases). This CDR3 is built from 14 residues. The V end lost 2 bases, the J end lost 4 bases, and 11 bases lay between the germline ends. CDR3 amino acids: CASSLWGGGTEAFF. CDR3 nucleotides: TGTGCCAGCAGTTTATGGGGAGGGGGCACTGAAGCTTTCTTT.

This clonotype was seen many times. This chain connects TRBV20-1 to TRBJ2-7, with 13 bases aligning to TRBD2. The CDR3 is made up of 16 amino acids. Germline V gene lookup returns CDR1 DFQATT and CDR2 SNEGSKA (reference sequence). The V gene end was trimmed by 0 bases and the J gene end by 6 bases; junction bases not matched to a gene: 8. The CDR3, as DNA: TGCAGTGCTAGAGATTCAGGGACTAGCGGGGAGAGCGAGCAGTACTTC. Amino acids: CSARDSGTSGESEQYF.

This clonotype was picked up many times. The genes are TRBV4-3 and TRBJ2-1, with TRBD2 matching 14 bases. CDR1 is LGHNA, CDR2 YSLEER, per germline. This CDR3 region has 17 residues. J was trimmed by 8 bases and V by 0 bases; bases with no gene match: 6. CDR3 residues: CASSQDSGTSGGYEQFF. CDR3 sequence (DNA): TGCGCCAGCAGCCAAGATAGCGGGACTAGCGGGGGATATGAGCAGTTCTTC.

This clonotype was observed at least ten times. The V gene is TRBV13, the J gene TRBJ1-2, with D unresolved. Trimming took off 5 bases at V and 2 bases at J, with 6 bases between the two ends. The germline V gene has CDR1 PRHDT and CDR2 FYEKMQ (reference sequence). CDR3 length: 12 amino acids. CDR3 residues: CASSAGNYGYTF. CDR3 coding DNA: TGTGCCAGCAGCGCCGGCAACTATGGCTACACCTTC. The full variable domain, in which reference TRBV13 and TRBJ1-2 provide the parts outside the CDR3, is AAGVIQSPRHLIKEKRETATLKCYPIPRHDTVYWYQQGPGQDPQFLISFYEKMQSDKGSIPDRFSAQQFSDYHSELNMSSLELGDSALYFCASSAGNYGYTFGSGTRLTVV.

The table lists this clonotype with a count of one. The V and J genes are TRBV3-2 and TRBJ1-5; whether TRBD1, the table's D call, matches the DNA was not checked. TRBV3-2 is tagged as a pseudogene. The length of the CDR3 is 15 residues. This chain's CDR3 is CASSQDSGVPPPQHF. The CDR3 bases are TGTGCCAGCAGCCAAGATTCAGGAGTCCCCCCTCCCCAGCATTTT.

This clonotype was counted ten times or more. V gene TRBV4-1 combines with J gene TRBJ2-7; tentatively, D is TRBD2 (6 bases). Per the germline V gene, CDR1 is MGHRA and CDR2 is YSYEKL. CDR3 length: 14 amino acids. V was clipped by 2 bases and J by 3 bases, with 11 bases between them. The CDR3 nucleotides read TGCGCCAGCAGCCAAACAACGGGAGTCTACGAGCAGTACTTC. Amino acid sequence: CASSQTTGVYEQYF.